This entry lists 19 T cell receptor beta chains sequenced from one sample in a study of chemoradiotherapy in HPV16-positive cancers. The protocol was immunoSEQ multiplex PCR, while the TCRdb copy is restricted to in-frame clones and leaves out a portion. The top ten clones hold more than 12% of a sample with over 900 clones, about 74% of them seen once. The input for sequencing was tumor tissue, taken from a patient who underwent chemoradiotherapy. These receptors were collected from a human donor with HPV-associated anogenital cancer.

The V and J genes are TRBV7-2 and TRBJ1-5; D may be TRBD1 (5 bases). The germline gives CDR1 SGHTA, CDR2 FQGNSA. The CDR3 runs to 18 residues. V dropped 1 base and J dropped 0 bases, with 16 bases sitting between them. The CDR3 DNA is TGTGCCAGCAGCTTAGAAGTCATGGTTGGGGGTAGCAATCAGCCCCAGCATTTT. Translating gives CASSLEVMVGGSNQPQHF.

V and J are TRBV30 and TRBJ1-6; D might be TRBD1 (5 bases). With 2 bases removed from V and 9 bases from J, the gap between germline ends came to 14 bases. The CDR3 is 14 amino acids. Germline V gene data show CDR1 as GTSNPN and CDR2 as SVGIG (reference sequence). The chain's CDR3 is CAWSRAGNSSPLHF. The CDR3 DNA reads as TGTGCCTGGAGTAGGGCAGGGAACTCTTCACCCCTCCACTTT.

The CDR3 loop reads CATRTSGVYEQYF. CDR3 DNA: TGTGCCACACGGACTAGCGGGGTCTACGAGCAGTACTTC. The V call is TRBV6-9, the J call TRBJ2-7, with 12 nucleotides matching TRBD2. Trimming at V came to 10 bases and at J to 3 bases, leaving 4 bases not matched to a gene. This CDR3 contains 13 residues. Germline V gene lookup returns CDR1 MNHGY and CDR2 SVAAGI.

This clone was recorded once. This chain links TRBV5-1 with TRBJ2-2; the match to TRBD2 covers 10 bases. This CDR3 is 15 amino acids long. Per the germline V gene, CDR1 is SGHRS and CDR2 is YFSETQ. Trimming cost V 0 bases and J 4 bases; bases outside gene matches: 0. The CDR3 region is CASSLGTSGTGELFF. The CDR3 region has the DNA TGCGCCAGCAGCTTGGGGACTAGCGGCACCGGGGAGCTGTTTTTT.

This clone appeared a few times. The chain joins TRBV12-5 to TRBJ1-2; the D is unclear. The CDR3 has 16 amino acids. Germline CDR1 and CDR2: LGHNT and FRNRAP. Trimming stripped 0 bases from V and 4 bases from J, with 15 bases between. The CDR3 bases are TGTGCTAGTGGTTTGGTAACAGTGAATAATGTCTATGGCTACACCTTC. Amino acids: CASGLVTVNNVYGYTF.

The chain recombines TRBV25-1 with TRBJ2-7; tentative D call: TRBD1 (6 bases). Germline loops: CDR1 MGHDK, CDR2 SYGVNS. The CDR3 extends over 16 amino acids. CDR3 bases: TGTGTCGGCAGTGAGCCTACCACAGGGCTGTACTACGAGCAGTACTTC. Residues: CVGSEPTTGLYYEQYF.

In regard to this clone: The germline gene is not matched at one end of the junction; a read error may be the cause. The chain combines TRBV9 with TRBJ2-3; no firm D call. CDR3 length equals 15 residues. The germline CDR1 and CDR2 sequences are SGDLS and YYNGEE. CDR3 DNA sequence: TGTGCCAGCAGCGCCCTAAAAAGTAGCACAGACACGCAGTATTTT. Protein sequence: CASSALKSSTDTQYF.

This chain uses TRBV27 with TRBJ2-5, with D possibly being TRBD1 (7 bases). The J call may not be correct, given that the DNA end is closer to TRBJ2-7. The CDR3 contains 15 residues. CDR1 is MNHEY, CDR2 SMNVEV, per germline (reference sequence). DNA of the CDR3: TGTGCCAGCAGTTTATCCCCAGGGGGGACCTACGAGCAGTACTTC. Protein sequence: CASSLSPGGTYEQYF.

The V and J genes are TRBV7-2 and TRBJ1-2, with no clear D. CDR3 size: 13 residues. Between the trimmed V and J ends, which lost 5 bases and 3 bases, there was a span of 10 bases. Germline V gene sequence: CDR1 SGHTA, CDR2 FQGNSA. CDR3 nucleotide sequence: TGTGCCAGCAGCCTGGTGGGAGACTATGGCTACACCTTC. This translates into CASSLVGDYGYTF.

In this sample, this clone turned up a few times. The chain carries TRBV10-3 and TRBJ2-7; tentative D call: TRBD2 (6 bases). V gave up 1 base and J gave up 5 bases, with 9 bases separating them. This CDR3 is 13 amino acids long. CDR1 is ENHRY, CDR2 SYGVKD, per germline. The CDR3 here is CAISEFAGNEQYF. For the CDR3, the DNA is TGTGCCATCAGTGAGTTTGCGGGGAACGAGCAGTACTTC.

This chain joins TRBV7-3 and TRBJ2-3; D is uncertain. This CDR3 contains 14 residues. V dropped 3 bases and J dropped 2 bases, with 9 bases sitting between them. The V gene's germline CDR1 is SGHTA and CDR2 FQGTGA. CDR3: CASSFGGFTDTQYF. Here the CDR3 DNA reads TGTGCCAGCAGCTTCGGCGGATTCACAGATACGCAGTATTTT.

The chain recombines TRBV10-3 with TRBJ1-1; 8 bases match TRBD1. Trimming removed 8 bases from V and 4 bases from J; junction bases left unmatched: 6. This CDR3 region has 13 residues. Germline V lookup: CDR1 ENHRY, CDR2 SYGVKD. The DNA of the CDR3 is TGTGCCATCGGGGACAGGCTGAGCACTGAAGCTTTCTTT. It codes for CAIGDRLSTEAFF.

The chain uses TRBV5-1 and TRBJ1-1; D not resolved. V was shortened by 4 bases and J by 0 bases, with 7 bases between the two germline ends. The CDR3 contains 13 residues. Germline CDR1 SGHRS, CDR2 YFSETQ. CDR3 protein: CASSAGMNTEAFF. The DNA of the CDR3 is TGCGCCAGCAGCGCTGGAATGAACACTGAAGCTTTCTTT.

The chain employs TRBV7-2 and TRBJ2-7, with TRBD2 matching over 8 bases. This CDR3 region has 15 residues. CDR1 SGHTA and CDR2 FQGNSA come from the germline V gene. After removal of 1 base from V and 7 bases from J, the junction contained 9 bases not matched to a gene. The CDR3 reads CASSLVTGGPGEQYF. For the CDR3, the DNA is TGTGCCAGCAGCTTAGTTACGGGAGGGCCGGGGGAGCAGTACTTC.

V usage is TRBV6-6 and J usage is TRBJ2-1, with D possibly matching TRBD2 (6 bases). CDR3 length equals 14 residues. V shed 8 bases and J shed 2 bases, with 13 bases lying between them. Germline V CDR1 and CDR2: MNHNY, SVGAGI (reference sequence). This CDR3 is CASGGTATYNEQFF. DNA for the CDR3: TGTGCCAGCGGGGGGACTGCGACCTACAATGAGCAGTTCTTC.

This clone was counted between two and nine times. This sequence joins TRBV27 and TRBJ2-1; D possibly corresponds to TRBD2 (5 bases). The CDR3 covers 17 residues. The V gene lost 4 bases and the J gene lost 0 bases, with 16 bases spanning the gap. Germline V gene sequence: CDR1 MNHEY, CDR2 SMNVEV (reference sequence). CDR3 region: CASSSTSRGNSYNEQFF. CDR3 sequence (DNA): TGTGCCAGCAGTTCCACAAGTCGGGGTAACTCCTACAATGAGCAGTTCTTC.

This clone was seen only once. This chain connects TRBV7-9 to TRBJ2-7; D is unresolved. V dropped 1 base and J dropped 2 bases, with 15 bases sitting between them. This CDR3 region has 16 residues. Germline-derived CDR1 and CDR2 are SEHNR and FQNEAQ (reference sequence). CDR3 loop: CASSLEFSQNPYEQYF. For the CDR3, the DNA is TGTGCCAGCAGCTTAGAGTTTAGTCAAAACCCCTACGAGCAGTACTTC.

This clone has just a few counts. The gene calls are TRBV2 and TRBJ2-7; D is uncertain. Germline CDR1 is SNHLY and CDR2 is FYNNEI. V was shortened by 3 bases and J by 1 base, with 4 bases between the two germline ends. The CDR3 has 12 residues. CDR3 DNA sequence: TGTGCCAGCAGTGATGGGTCCTACGAGCAGTACTTC. Translated, it gives CASSDGSYEQYF.

Worth noting for this clone: The germline gene is not matched at one end of the junction; a read error may be the cause. This chain joins TRBV7-2 and TRBJ1-2; 8 bases are shared with TRBD1. The CDR3 spans 16 residues. Looked up from germline, CDR1 is SGHTA and CDR2 is FQGNSA. The CDR3 here is CGSSPRTGLIGYGYTF. The CDR3, as DNA: TGTGGCAGCAGCCCAAGGACAGGGCTAATCGGATATGGCTACACCTTC.